The source of this T cell receptor (beta chain) is a study of Graves' ophthalmopathy and Graves' hyperthyroidism. General study findings and limits: Ophthalmopathy was separated from stable hyperthyroidism by a 13-signature model with 87.88% sensitivity and approximately 81% specificity.

RNA transcripts were the source from which TCR beta CDR3 regions were amplified. The authors performed first-round RT-PCR with HTBI primers and then a second-round multiplex PCR. TCRdb independently ran MiXCR on the multiplex PCR reads; one entry per CDR3 protein. The sample lists hundreds of thousands of distinct CDR3 sequences; under 50% were seen once. Germline CDR1 SGHTA, CDR2 FQGNSA. V was clipped by 3 bases and J by 6 bases; unmatched bases: 5. This CDR3 comprises 15 residues. As to this clonotype: The antigen is unknown.

This receptor was taken from an adult man with Graves' ophthalmopathy. Sequencing was done on a sample of peripheral blood. This chain uses TRBV7-2 with TRBJ1-5; 10 nucleotides line up with TRBD1. The CDR3 is CASSLGQGPAQPQHF. CDR3 nucleotide sequence: TGTGCCAGCAGCTTGGGACAGGGGCCGGCTCAGCCCCAGCATTTT. Combining the CDR3 with reference TRBV7-2 and TRBJ1-5 gives the whole variable domain GAGVSQSPSNKVTEKGKDVELRCDPISGHTALYWYRQSLGQGLEFLIYFQGNSAPDKSGLPSDRFSAERTGGSVSTLTIQRTQQEDSAVYLCASSLGQGPAQPQHFGDGTRLSIL.